This T cell receptor (beta chain) was recovered during a study of T-cell reconstitution after alpha-beta-depleted transplantation in children. Study findings and constraints: T-cell numbers and diversity, one year after transplant, stemmed largely from T cells that were newly produced.

Comments on this clonotype: Antigen specificity is unknown.

The V gene's germline CDR1 is SGHRS and CDR2 YFSETQ. V shed 0 bases and J shed 0 bases, with 9 bases lying between them. The CDR3 runs 15 residues. This sample's TCRbeta library carried unique molecular identifier barcodes. A single record per CDR3 protein comes from TCRdb applying MiXCR to the PCR reads. Found here are a few hundred thousand distinct CDR3 sequences, over 20% of them singletons; the top ten hold over 9.5%. This chain links TRBV5-1 with TRBJ1-1; D remains unclear. The origin of this receptor is a male patient between 10 and 17 years old who had a stem cell transplant for acute lymphoblastic leukemia, so the T cells may come from the graft donor. The sequenced sample was PBMCs, mostly from graft donor cells, obtained 180 days after TCRalphabeta/CD19-depleted stem cell transplant. CDR3 DNA: TGCGCCAGCAGCTTGGCCTCCTACATGAACACTGAAGCTTTCTTT. It codes for CASSLASYMNTEAFF.